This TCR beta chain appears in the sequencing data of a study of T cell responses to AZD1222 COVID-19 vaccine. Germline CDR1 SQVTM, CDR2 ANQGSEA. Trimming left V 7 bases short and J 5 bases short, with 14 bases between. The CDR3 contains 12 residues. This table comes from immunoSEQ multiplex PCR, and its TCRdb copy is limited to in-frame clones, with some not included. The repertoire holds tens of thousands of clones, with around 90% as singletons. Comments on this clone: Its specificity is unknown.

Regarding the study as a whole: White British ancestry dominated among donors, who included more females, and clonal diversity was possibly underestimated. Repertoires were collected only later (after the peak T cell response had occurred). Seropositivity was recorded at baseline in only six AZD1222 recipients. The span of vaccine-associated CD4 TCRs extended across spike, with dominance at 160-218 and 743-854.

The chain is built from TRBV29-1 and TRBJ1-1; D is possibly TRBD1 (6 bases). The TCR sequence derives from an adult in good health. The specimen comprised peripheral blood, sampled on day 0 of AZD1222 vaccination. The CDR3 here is CSGATGLTEAFF. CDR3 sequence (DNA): TGCAGCGGGGCTACAGGGCTGACTGAAGCTTTCTTT.